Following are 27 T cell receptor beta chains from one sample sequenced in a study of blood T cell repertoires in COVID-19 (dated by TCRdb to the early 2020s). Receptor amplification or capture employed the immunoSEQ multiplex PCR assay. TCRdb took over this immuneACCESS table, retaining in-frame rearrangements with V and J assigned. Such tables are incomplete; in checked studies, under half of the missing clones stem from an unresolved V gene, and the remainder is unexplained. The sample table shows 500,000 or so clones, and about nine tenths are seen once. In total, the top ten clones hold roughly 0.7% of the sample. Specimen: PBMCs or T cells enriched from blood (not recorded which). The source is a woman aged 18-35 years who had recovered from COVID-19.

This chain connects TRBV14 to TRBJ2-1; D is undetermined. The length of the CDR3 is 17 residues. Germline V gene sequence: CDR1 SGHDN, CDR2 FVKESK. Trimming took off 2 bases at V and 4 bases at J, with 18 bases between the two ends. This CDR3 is CASSQQRAGYVYNEQFF. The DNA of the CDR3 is TGTGCCAGCAGCCAACAAAGAGCCGGGTACGTTTACAATGAGCAGTTCTTC.

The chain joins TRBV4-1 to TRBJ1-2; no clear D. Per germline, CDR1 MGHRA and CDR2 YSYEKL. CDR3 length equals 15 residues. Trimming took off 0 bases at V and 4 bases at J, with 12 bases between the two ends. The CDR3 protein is CASSQEARLSYGYTF. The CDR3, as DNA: TGCGCCAGCAGCCAAGAGGCCAGGCTGAGCTATGGCTACACCTTC.

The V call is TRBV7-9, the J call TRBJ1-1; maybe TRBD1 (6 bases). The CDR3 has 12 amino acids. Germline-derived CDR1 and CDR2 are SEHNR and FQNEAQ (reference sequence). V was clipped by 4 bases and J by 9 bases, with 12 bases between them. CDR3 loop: CASSWAGGQAFF. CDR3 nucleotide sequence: TGTGCCAGCAGCTGGGCGGGGGGCCAAGCTTTCTTT.

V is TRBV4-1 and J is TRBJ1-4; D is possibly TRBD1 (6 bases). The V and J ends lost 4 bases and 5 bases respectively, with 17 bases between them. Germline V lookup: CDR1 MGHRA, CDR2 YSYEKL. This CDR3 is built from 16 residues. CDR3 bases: TGCGCCAGCAGCCCGGAGTCCGGGGGGCGGAATGAAAAACTGTTTTTT. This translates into CASSPESGGRNEKLFF.

In nucleotides, the CDR3 is TGTGCCAGCAGTTTATATGAGCGGGGGAGCACAGATACGCAGTATTTT. Residues: CASSLYERGSTDTQYF. V is TRBV27 and J is TRBJ2-3; 8 nucleotides match TRBD2. V dropped 1 base and J dropped 0; count of bases not matched to a gene: 3. Germline CDR1 MNHEY, CDR2 SMNVEV (reference sequence). The CDR3 loop spans 16 amino acids.

The CDR3 protein is CATSEGGRSYQPQHF. Written as DNA, the CDR3 is TGTGCCACCAGTGAGGGAGGGCGGAGCTATCAGCCCCAGCATTTT. This sequence joins TRBV24-1 and TRBJ1-5; D not resolved. Germline V gene data show CDR1 as KGHDR and CDR2 as SFDVKD. Trimming removed 4 bases from V and 5 bases from J, with 14 bases in between. The CDR3 is made up of 15 amino acids.

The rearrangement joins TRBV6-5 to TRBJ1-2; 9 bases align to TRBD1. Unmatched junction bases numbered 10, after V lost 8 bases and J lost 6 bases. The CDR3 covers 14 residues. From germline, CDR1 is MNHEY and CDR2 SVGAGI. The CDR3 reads CASRTGGGLNGYTF. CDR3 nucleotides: TGTGCCAGCCGAACAGGGGGCGGACTTAATGGCTACACCTTC.

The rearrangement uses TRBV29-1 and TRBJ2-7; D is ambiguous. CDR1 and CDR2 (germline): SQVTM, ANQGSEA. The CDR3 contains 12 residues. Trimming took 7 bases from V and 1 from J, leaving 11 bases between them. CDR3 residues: CSAKTPSYEQYF. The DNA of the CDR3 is TGCAGCGCGAAAACTCCTTCCTACGAGCAGTACTTC.

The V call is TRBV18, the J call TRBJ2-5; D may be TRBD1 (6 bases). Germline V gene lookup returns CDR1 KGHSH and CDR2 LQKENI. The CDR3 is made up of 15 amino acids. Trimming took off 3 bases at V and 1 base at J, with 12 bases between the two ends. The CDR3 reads CASSPLRDTQETQYF. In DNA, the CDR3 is TGTGCCAGCTCACCTCTCCGGGACACCCAAGAGACCCAGTACTTC.

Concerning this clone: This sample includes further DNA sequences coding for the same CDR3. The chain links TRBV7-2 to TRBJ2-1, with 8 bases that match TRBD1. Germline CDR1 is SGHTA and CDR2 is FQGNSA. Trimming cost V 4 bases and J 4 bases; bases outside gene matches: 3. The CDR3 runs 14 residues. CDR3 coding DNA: TGTGCCAGCAGCTCCGGGACAGGATACAATGAGCAGTTCTTC. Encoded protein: CASSSGTGYNEQFF. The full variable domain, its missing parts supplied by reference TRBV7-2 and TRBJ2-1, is GAGVSQSPSNKVTEKGKDVELRCDPISGHTALYWYRQSLGQGLEFLIYFQGNSAPDKSGLPSDRFSAERTGGSVSTLTIQRTQQEDSAVYLCASSSGTGYNEQFFGPGTRLTVL.

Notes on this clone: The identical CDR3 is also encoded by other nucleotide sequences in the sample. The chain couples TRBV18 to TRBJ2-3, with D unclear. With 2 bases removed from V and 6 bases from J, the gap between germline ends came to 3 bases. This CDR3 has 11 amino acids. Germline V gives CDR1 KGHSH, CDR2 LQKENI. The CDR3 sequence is CASSPGDTQYF. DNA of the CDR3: TGTGCCAGCTCACCAGGCGATACGCAGTATTTT.

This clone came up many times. The CDR3 region is CASSEDEGDGRTEAFF. In DNA, the CDR3 is TGTGCCAGCAGTGAAGATGAGGGGGACGGAAGGACTGAAGCTTTCTTT. The rearrangement joins TRBV6-1 to TRBJ1-1, with a possible D match to TRBD1 (6 bases). CDR1 is MNHNS, CDR2 SASEGT, per germline. The CDR3 spans 16 residues. Trimming pared 1 base from V and 5 bases from J, leaving 17 bases between.

In DNA form, the CDR3 reads TGTGCCAGCCCCCTTTCCTTCTCTGGAAACACCATATATTTT. This gives the protein CASPLSFSGNTIYF. The gene calls are TRBV5-8 and TRBJ1-3, with no clear D. The V gene lost 7 bases and the J gene lost 0 bases, with 11 bases spanning the gap. Germline CDR1 SGHTS, CDR2 YDEGEE. This CDR3 comprises 14 residues.

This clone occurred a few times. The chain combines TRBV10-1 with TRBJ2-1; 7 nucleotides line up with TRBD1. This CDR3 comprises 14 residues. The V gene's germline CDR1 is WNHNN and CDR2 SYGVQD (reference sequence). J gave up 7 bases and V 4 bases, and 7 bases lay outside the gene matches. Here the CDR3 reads CASSAFVQGNEQFF. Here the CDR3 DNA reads TGCGCCAGCAGTGCTTTTGTACAGGGGAATGAGCAGTTCTTC.

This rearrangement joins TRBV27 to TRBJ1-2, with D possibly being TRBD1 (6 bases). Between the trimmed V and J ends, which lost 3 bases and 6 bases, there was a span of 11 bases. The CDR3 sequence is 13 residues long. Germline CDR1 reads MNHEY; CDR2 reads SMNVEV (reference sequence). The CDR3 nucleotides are TGTGCCAGCAGTTTGTTGGCAGGGGATGGCTACACCTTC. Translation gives CASSLLAGDGYTF.

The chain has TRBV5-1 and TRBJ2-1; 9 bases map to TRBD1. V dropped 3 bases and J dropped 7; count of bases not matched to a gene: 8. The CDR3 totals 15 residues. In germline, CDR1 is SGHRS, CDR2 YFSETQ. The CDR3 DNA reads TGCGCCAGCAGCTCCGGGACAGGGACCGGTAATGAGCAGTTCTTC. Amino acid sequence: CASSSGTGTGNEQFF. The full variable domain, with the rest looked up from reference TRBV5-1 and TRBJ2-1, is KAGVTQTPRYLIKTRGQQVTLSCSPISGHRSVSWYQQTPGQGLQFLFEYFSETQRNKGNFPGRFSGRQFSNSRSEMNVSTLELGDSALYLCASSSGTGTGNEQFFGPGTRLTVL.

In nucleotides, the CDR3 is TGCGCCAGCAGCGCCCAGGACAGGGCTGGCTACACCTTC. Translating it yields CASSAQDRAGYTF. This rearrangement joins TRBV5-1 to TRBJ1-2, with 8 bases fitting TRBD1. The length of the CDR3 is 13 residues. Germline V CDR1 and CDR2: SGHRS, YFSETQ. J was trimmed by 7 bases and V by 4 bases; bases with no gene match: 6. The full variable domain, completed using reference TRBV5-1 and TRBJ1-2, is KAGVTQTPRYLIKTRGQQVTLSCSPISGHRSVSWYQQTPGQGLQFLFEYFSETQRNKGNFPGRFSGRQFSNSRSEMNVSTLELGDSALYLCASSAQDRAGYTFGSGTRLTVV.

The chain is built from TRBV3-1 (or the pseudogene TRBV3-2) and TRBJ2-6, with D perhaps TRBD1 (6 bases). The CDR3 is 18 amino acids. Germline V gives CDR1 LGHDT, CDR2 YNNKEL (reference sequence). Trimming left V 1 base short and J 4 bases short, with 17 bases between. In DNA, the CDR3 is TGTGCCAGCAGCCAAGGTTCAGGGGTGCAAGAAGGGGCCAACGTCCTGACTTTC. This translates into CASSQGSGVQEGANVLTF.

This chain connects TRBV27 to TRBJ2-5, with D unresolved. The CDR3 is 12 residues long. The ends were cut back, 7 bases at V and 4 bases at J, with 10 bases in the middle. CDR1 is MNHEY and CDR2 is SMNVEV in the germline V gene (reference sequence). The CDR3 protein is CASMLTPETQYF. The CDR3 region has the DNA TGTGCCAGCATGCTGACTCCAGAGACCCAGTACTTC.

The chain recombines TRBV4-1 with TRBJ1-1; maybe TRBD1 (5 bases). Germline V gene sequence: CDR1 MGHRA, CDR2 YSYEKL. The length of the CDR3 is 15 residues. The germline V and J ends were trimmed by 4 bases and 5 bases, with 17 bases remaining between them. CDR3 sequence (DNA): TGCGCCAGCAGCCCCCGGGGGTGGGGGAGTACTGAAGCTTTCTTT. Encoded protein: CASSPRGWGSTEAFF.

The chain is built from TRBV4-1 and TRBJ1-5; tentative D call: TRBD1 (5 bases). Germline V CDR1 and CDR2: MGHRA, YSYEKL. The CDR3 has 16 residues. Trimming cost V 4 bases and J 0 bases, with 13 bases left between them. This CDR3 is CASSPTESLSNQPQHF. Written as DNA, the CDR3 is TGCGCCAGCAGCCCGACAGAATCCCTTAGCAATCAGCCCCAGCATTTT.

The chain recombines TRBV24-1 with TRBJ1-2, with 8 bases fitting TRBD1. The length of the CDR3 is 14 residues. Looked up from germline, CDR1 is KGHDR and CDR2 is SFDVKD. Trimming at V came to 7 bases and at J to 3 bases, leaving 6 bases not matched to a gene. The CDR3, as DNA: TGTGCCACCAGGAAGACAGGGGACGACTATGGCTACACCTTC. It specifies CATRKTGDDYGYTF.

The CDR3 bases are TGTGCCAGCAGGGAGCAGCTCAATCAGCCCCAGCATTTT. Translation gives CASREQLNQPQHF. The rearrangement links TRBV6-5 to TRBJ1-5; no reliable D call. This CDR3 spans 13 amino acids. Trimming left V 6 bases short and J 3 bases short, with 9 bases between. The germline gives CDR1 MNHEY, CDR2 SVGAGI.

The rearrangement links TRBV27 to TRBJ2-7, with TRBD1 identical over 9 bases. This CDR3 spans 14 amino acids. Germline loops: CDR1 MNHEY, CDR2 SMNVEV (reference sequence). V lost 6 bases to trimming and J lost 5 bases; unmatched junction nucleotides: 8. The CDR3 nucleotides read TGTGCCAGCAGCCGCGACAGGGGGAGCCACGAGCAGTACTTC. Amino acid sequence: CASSRDRGSHEQYF.

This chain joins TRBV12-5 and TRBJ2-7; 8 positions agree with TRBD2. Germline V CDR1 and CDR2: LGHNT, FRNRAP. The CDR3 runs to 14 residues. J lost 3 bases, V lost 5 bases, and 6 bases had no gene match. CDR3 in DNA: TGTGCTAGTGGTCCCCGGGAGGGGCTCTACGAGCAGTACTTC. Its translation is CASGPREGLYEQYF. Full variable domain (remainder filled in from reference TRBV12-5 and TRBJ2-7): DARVTQTPRHKVTEMGQEVTMRCQPILGHNTVFWYRQTMMQGLELLAYFRNRAPLDDSGMPKDRFSAEMPDATLATLKIQPSEPRDSAVYFCASGPREGLYEQYFGPGTRLTVT.

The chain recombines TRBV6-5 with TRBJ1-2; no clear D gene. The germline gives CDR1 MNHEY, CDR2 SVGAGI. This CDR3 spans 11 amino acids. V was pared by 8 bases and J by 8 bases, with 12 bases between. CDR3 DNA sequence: TGTGCCAGCGGCTTGTCGAGGGGCTACACCTTC. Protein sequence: CASGLSRGYTF.

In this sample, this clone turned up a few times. The CDR3 sequence: CAWETGYGYTF. CDR3 sequence (DNA): TGTGCCTGGGAGACAGGGTACGGCTACACCTTC. The chain joins TRBV30 to TRBJ1-2; 7 bases are shared with TRBD1. CDR1 GTSNPN and CDR2 SVGIG come from the germline V gene (reference sequence). The length of the CDR3 is 11 residues. V lost 5 bases and J lost 8; bases outside the gene matches: 5.